A selection of T cell receptor beta chains follows, all from one sample in a study of cytomegalovirus exposure and HLA in healthy donors. TCRdb's copy holds only in-frame clones and misses some; the assay was immunoSEQ multiplex PCR. The sample carries some 90,000 clones, roughly 81% recorded once. Sequences were obtained from PBMCs. Receptors were obtained from a man in his forties in good health and CMV-seronegative. Both conserved end residues are part of each CDR3. Each record gives: V gene, clone size, D gene, J gene, CDR3 protein, CDR3 DNA. D genes are given only for firm matches. A clone size is listed for some rows: how often the clone was seen (once, few, many), or a class if it is expanded.

TRBV5-1	.	TRBD1	TRBJ1-4	CASSQGTGRDEKLFF	TGCGCCAGCAGCCAGGGGACAGGGAGGGATGAAAAACTGTTTTTT
TRBV28	.	.	TRBJ2-1	CASSPTGSSYNEQFF	TGTGCCAGCAGCCCGACAGGATCCTCCTACAATGAGCAGTTCTTC
TRBV19	.	TRBD2	TRBJ2-5	CATSGGLGETQYF	TGTGCCACCAGCGGGGGGCTGGGAGAGACCCAGTACTTC
TRBV2	.	.	TRBJ2-7	CASRDRGLYEQYF	TGTGCCAGCAGGGACAGAGGCCTCTACGAGCAGTACTTC
TRBV13	.	TRBD1	TRBJ2-7	CASSLAVGGMDEQYF	TGTGCCAGCAGCTTAGCGGTAGGGGGCATGGACGAGCAGTACTTC
TRBV6-4	.	.	TRBJ2-1	CASSDYSGNEQFF	TGTGCCAGCAGTGACTATTCCGGGAATGAGCAGTTCTTC
TRBV19	.	TRBD2	TRBJ2-7	CASSISSGGYYEQYF	TGTGCCAGTAGTATATCTAGCGGGGGTTACTACGAGCAGTACTTC
TRBV19	.	.	TRBJ2-1	CASSGVGGDEQFF	TGTGCCAGTAGTGGGGTAGGGGGGGATGAGCAGTTCTTC
TRBV5-4	.	TRBD2	TRBJ2-1	CASSFASGGNEQFF	TGTGCCAGCAGCTTTGCAAGCGGGGGCAATGAGCAGTTCTTC
TRBV10-3	.	.	TRBJ1-1	CAISVDRSTEAFF	TGTGCCATCAGTGTCGACAGGTCCACTGAAGCTTTCTTT
TRBV5-5	.	.	TRBJ1-6	CASSFFLDRAYNSPLHF	TGTGCCAGCAGCTTTTTCTTGGACAGAGCATATAATTCACCCCTCCACTTT
TRBV4-2	.	.	TRBJ2-1	CASSQEGDLYNEQFF	TGTGCCAGCAGCCAAGAGGGGGACTTATACAATGAGCAGTTCTTC
TRBV6-5	few	.	TRBJ1-2	CASSYGGNYGYTF	TGTGCCAGCAGTTACGGGGGCAACTATGGCTACACCTTC
TRBV4-2	.	TRBD1	TRBJ1-4	CASSQERQGDSTNEKLFF	TGTGCCAGCAGCCAAGAGAGACAGGGAGACTCAACTAATGAAAAACTGTTTTTT
TRBV6-1	.	.	TRBJ2-7	CASSSGVGYEQYF	TGTGCCAGCTCGTCGGGGGTAGGTTACGAGCAGTACTTC
TRBV10-3	.	.	TRBJ2-6	CAIRDTYSGADVLTF	TGTGCCATCAGGGATACATATTCTGGGGCCGACGTCCTGACTTTC
TRBV2	.	TRBD1	TRBJ2-7	CASTEERGQSYEQYF	TGTGCCAGCACGGAGGAAAGGGGGCAGTCCTACGAGCAGTACTTC
TRBV5-1	.	TRBD2	TRBJ2-5	CASSLGSGGLQETQYF	TGCGCCAGCAGCTTGGGTAGCGGGGGGCTACAAGAGACCCAGTACTTC
TRBV5-4	.	.	TRBJ2-2	CASSGYGNGELFF	TGTGCCAGCAGCGGCTACGGGAACGGGGAGCTGTTTTTT
TRBV2	once	.	TRBJ2-1	CASAVAVEGHEQFF	TGTGCCAGCGCCGTGGCCGTGGAGGGCCATGAGCAGTTCTTC
TRBV6-6	.	.	TRBJ2-3	CASGGGTDTQYF	TGTGCCAGCGGAGGGGGCACAGATACGCAGTATTTT
TRBV30	.	TRBD1	TRBJ2-3	CAWGTGRTDTQYF	TGTGCCTGGGGGACAGGGAGGACAGATACGCAGTATTTT
TRBV5-1	once	.	TRBJ1-6	CASSLDTGTYNSPLHF	TGCGCCAGCAGCTTGGATACAGGGACCTATAATTCACCCCTCCACTTT
TRBV27	.	.	TRBJ2-3	CASSFQGPTDTQYF	TGTGCCAGCAGTTTTCAGGGCCCAACAGATACGCAGTATTTT
TRBV7-2	few	.	TRBJ1-1	CASSLGFQGPNTEAFF	TGTGCCAGCAGCTTAGGGTTTCAGGGCCCGAACACTGAAGCTTTCTTT
TRBV10-2	.	TRBD2	TRBJ2-2	CASKPRGGLGTGELFF	TGCGCCAGCAAGCCGCGGGGGGGCCTTGGCACCGGGGAGCTGTTTTTT
TRBV10-3	few	.	TRBJ1-1	CAISEPVVSGNTEAFF	TGTGCCATCAGTGAACCAGTGGTGTCAGGGAACACTGAAGCTTTCTTT
TRBV5-1	once	TRBD2	TRBJ2-7	CASSLAVLAGEEQYF	TGCGCCAGCAGCTTGGCCGTTCTAGCGGGGGAAGAGCAGTACTTC
TRBV7-9	.	TRBD1	TRBJ2-7	CASSLVDRGYEQYF	TGTGCCAGCAGCTTAGTAGACAGGGGGTACGAGCAGTACTTC
TRBV6-5	.	.	TRBJ2-7	CASSQNYEQYF	TGTGCCAGCAGTCAAAACTACGAGCAGTACTTC
TRBV10-3	.	TRBD2	TRBJ2-5	CAISDRTSGGQETQYF	TGTGCCATCAGTGACCGGACTAGCGGGGGCCAAGAGACCCAGTACTTC
TRBV7-2	.	TRBD1	TRBJ1-5	CASSLFDRENQPQHF	TGTGCCAGCAGCCTCTTCGACAGGGAAAATCAGCCCCAGCATTTT
TRBV5-8	.	.	TRBJ1-6	CASSFRVKDSPLHF	TGTGCCAGCAGCTTCCGGGTGAAGGATTCACCCCTCCACTTT
TRBV5-4	.	.	TRBJ1-2	CASSLGTSGANYGYTF	TGTGCCAGCAGCTTGGGGACCTCTGGGGCAAACTATGGCTACACCTTC
TRBV29-1	few	TRBD1	TRBJ1-2	CSVETGVNYGYTF	TGCAGCGTTGAGACAGGGGTAAACTATGGCTACACCTTC
TRBV27	.	.	TRBJ2-7	CASSFITSFDEQYF	TGTGCCAGCAGTTTTATTACTAGTTTCGACGAGCAGTACTTC
TRBV4-3	.	TRBD1	TRBJ2-7	CASSRDRGSEQYF	TGCGCCAGCAGCCGAGACAGGGGATCCGAGCAGTACTTC
TRBV5-6	.	.	TRBJ1-2	CASSALRDTWHGYTF	TGTGCCAGCAGCGCTCTCAGGGATACGTGGCATGGCTACACCTTC
TRBV2	.	.	TRBJ2-1	CASNRDTLNEQFF	TGTGCCAGCAACCGGGACACCCTCAATGAGCAGTTCTTC
TRBV18	once	.	TRBJ1-4	CASPPGGTRGEKLFF	TGTGCCAGCCCACCGGGCGGGACCCGGGGTGAAAAACTGTTTTTT
TRBV5-1	.	.	TRBJ1-6	CASSEAGEWSSPLHF	TGCGCCAGCAGCGAGGCTGGGGAGTGGAGTTCACCCCTCCACTTT
TRBV10-1	.	.	TRBJ2-1	CASSSGAYNEQFF	TGCGCCAGCAGCTCAGGGGCCTACAATGAGCAGTTCTTC
TRBV27	.	.	TRBJ1-5	CASSSLAPTSQPQHF	TGTGCCAGCAGTTCTCTGGCCCCAACGTCTCAGCCCCAGCATTTT
TRBV7-9	.	TRBD1	TRBJ1-2	CASSRDSYGYTF	TGTGCCAGCAGCCGGGACAGCTATGGCTACACCTTC
TRBV6-5	.	.	TRBJ1-1	CASSYSFGFTEAFF	TGTGCCAGCAGTTACTCGTTCGGGTTCACTGAAGCTTTCTTT
TRBV11-2	.	TRBD2	TRBJ2-3	CASSLSYGLAVLRTDTQYF	TGTGCCAGCAGCTTATCATATGGACTAGCGGTCCTACGCACAGATACGCAGTATTTT
TRBV7-9	few	.	TRBJ2-5	CSSSFNRYQETQYF	TGTTCCAGCAGCTTCAACAGGTACCAAGAGACCCAGTACTTC
TRBV6-6	.	TRBD1	TRBJ2-5	CASSYGGQGTETQYF	TGTGCCAGCAGTTACGGGGGACAGGGGACGGAGACCCAGTACTTC
TRBV28	medium-sized	.	TRBJ2-7	CASSLGGAAGTYEQYF	TGTGCCAGCAGTTTAGGTGGGGCAGCAGGAACCTACGAGCAGTACTTC
TRBV7-9	once	.	TRBJ2-2	CSSSHRTLDTGELFF	TGTTCCAGCAGCCACCGGACTCTCGACACCGGGGAGCTGTTTTTT
TRBV4-2	.	.	TRBJ1-4	CASSQGSPGEKLFF	TGTGCCAGCAGCCAGGGGAGCCCTGGTGAAAAACTGTTTTTT
TRBV5-5	.	TRBD1	TRBJ1-5	CASRQTGEYQPQHF	TGTGCCAGCAGGCAGACAGGGGAATATCAGCCCCAGCATTTT
TRBV9	.	.	TRBJ2-7	CASSVESSSYEQYF	TGTGCCAGCAGCGTAGAAAGTAGCTCCTACGAGCAGTACTTC
TRBV7-9	.	.	TRBJ2-3	CASDRPSRRGEQHRNTQYF	TGTGCCAGCGACCGTCCCTCAAGACGGGGAGAACAACATAGGAATACGCAGTATTTT
TRBV2	.	TRBD1	TRBJ1-5	CASSRQGSGNQPQHF	TGTGCCAGCAGTCGACAGGGGAGCGGCAATCAGCCCCAGCATTTT
TRBV19	once	.	TRBJ1-1	CASASDGGINTEAFF	TGTGCCAGCGCCTCAGATGGGGGGATCAACACTGAAGCTTTCTTT
TRBV11-2	.	.	TRBJ1-2	CASSPDSLPGDGYTF	TGTGCCAGCAGCCCAGACAGTCTGCCAGGGGATGGCTACACCTTC
TRBV7-3	.	.	TRBJ2-1	CASSPQGGTYNEQFF	TGTGCCAGCAGCCCCCAGGGTGGAACCTACAATGAGCAGTTCTTC
TRBV5-4	.	.	TRBJ2-3	CASSSRGKPRTDTQYF	TGTGCCAGCAGTTCCCGCGGGAAACCACGCACGGATACGCAGTATTTT